The 5 T cell receptor beta chains listed next were all sequenced from one sample in a study of tumor-infiltrating lymphocytes in primary liver carcinoma. Extraction also yielded germline DNA, while blood RNA was obtained from unsorted whole blood. TCR beta cDNA was reverse-transcribed from around 0.55 ug of total RNA. The reaction used a constant-region primer and ProtoScript II reverse transcriptase. Three rounds of nested multiplex PCR with slightly modified ARM-PCR produced TCR beta libraries. Two initial PCR rounds of approximately 10 cycles each paired TRBV1-TRBV30 forward primers with a C-beta reverse primer. MiXCR was run by TCRdb on the multiplex PCR reads, yielding one entry per CDR3 protein. The sample includes some 190,000 distinct CDR3 sequences, 50% to 75% of them seen just once. Sequenced input: peripheral blood. These receptors originate from a man aged 35 to 55 with primary liver carcinoma and hepatitis B virus infection.

The chain carries TRBV7-9 and TRBJ2-1; D is unresolved. The V and J ends lost 1 base and 6 bases respectively, with 10 bases between them. The CDR3 runs 14 residues. Germline loops: CDR1 SEHNR, CDR2 FQNEAQ (reference sequence). The CDR3 here is CASSLVGDFNEQFF. The CDR3 region has the DNA TGTGCCAGCAGCTTAGTAGGCGATTTCAATGAGCAGTTCTTC.

V gene TRBV4-1 combines with J gene TRBJ1-4; no firm D call. Germline loops: CDR1 MGHRA, CDR2 YSYEKL. The CDR3 contains 16 residues. Trimming took 1 base from V and 4 from J, leaving 13 bases between them. The CDR3 nucleotides read TGCGCCAGCAGCCAAGGTTTTTACAGCCGTAATGAAAAACTGTTTTTT. Its protein product is CASSQGFYSRNEKLFF.

The chain combines TRBV29-1 with TRBJ2-4; TRBD1 might be the D (6 bases). Between the trimmed V and J ends, which lost 8 bases and 10 bases, there was a span of 27 bases. Germline assignment: CDR1 SQVTM and CDR2 ANQGSEA. There are 15 residues in the CDR3. The CDR3 DNA is TGCAGCACTGATTCCGGGACACGGAATCTTGGTATTCAGTACTTC. Protein sequence: CSTDSGTRNLGIQYF.

The chain carries TRBV6-5 and TRBJ1-1; D gene unclear. The V and J ends lost 2 bases and 0 bases respectively, with 10 bases between them. The length of the CDR3 is 15 residues. Germline assignment: CDR1 MNHEY and CDR2 SVGAGI. The CDR3 sequence: CASSYETRMNTEAFF. The DNA of the CDR3 is TGTGCCAGCAGTTACGAGACAAGGATGAACACTGAAGCTTTCTTT.

The chain couples TRBV12-3 or TRBV12-4 to TRBJ2-3; 8 nucleotides align to TRBD2. The CDR3 totals 12 residues. This CDR3 is CVSKKAGESWYF. The CDR3 nucleotides are TGTGTCAGTAAGAAAGCGGGAGAAAGTTGGTATTTT.